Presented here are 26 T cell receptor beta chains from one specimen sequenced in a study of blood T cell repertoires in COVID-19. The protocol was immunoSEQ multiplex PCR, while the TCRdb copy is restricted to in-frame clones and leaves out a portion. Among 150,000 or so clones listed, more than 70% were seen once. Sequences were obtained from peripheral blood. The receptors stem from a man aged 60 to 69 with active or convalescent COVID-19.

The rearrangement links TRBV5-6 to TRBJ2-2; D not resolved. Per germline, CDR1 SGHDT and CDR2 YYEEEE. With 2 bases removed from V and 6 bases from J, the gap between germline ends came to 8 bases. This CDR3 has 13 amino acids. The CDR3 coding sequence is TGTGCCAGCAGCTTCTCATCGGCCGGGGAGCTGTTTTTT. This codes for CASSFSSAGELFF.

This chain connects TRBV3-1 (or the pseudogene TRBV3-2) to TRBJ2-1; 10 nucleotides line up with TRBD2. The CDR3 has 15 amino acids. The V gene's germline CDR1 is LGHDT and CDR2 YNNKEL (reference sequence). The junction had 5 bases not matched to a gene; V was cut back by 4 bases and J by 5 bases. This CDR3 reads CASSLSGRANNEQFF. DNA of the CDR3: TGTGCCAGCAGCCTCAGCGGGAGGGCGAACAATGAGCAGTTCTTC.

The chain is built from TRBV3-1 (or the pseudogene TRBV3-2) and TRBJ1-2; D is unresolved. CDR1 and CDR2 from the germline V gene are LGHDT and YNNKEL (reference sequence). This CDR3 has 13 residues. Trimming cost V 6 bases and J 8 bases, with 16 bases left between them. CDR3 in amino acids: CASRSKGGGGYTF. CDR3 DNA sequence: TGTGCCAGCAGAAGTAAGGGAGGAGGGGGCTACACCTTC.

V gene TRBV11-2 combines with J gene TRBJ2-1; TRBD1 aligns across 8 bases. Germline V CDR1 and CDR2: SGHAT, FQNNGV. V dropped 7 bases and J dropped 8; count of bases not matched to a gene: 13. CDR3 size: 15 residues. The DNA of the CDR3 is TGTGCCAGCAACCGTCCTGGACAGGGTTGGGATGAGCAGTTCTTC. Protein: CASNRPGQGWDEQFF.

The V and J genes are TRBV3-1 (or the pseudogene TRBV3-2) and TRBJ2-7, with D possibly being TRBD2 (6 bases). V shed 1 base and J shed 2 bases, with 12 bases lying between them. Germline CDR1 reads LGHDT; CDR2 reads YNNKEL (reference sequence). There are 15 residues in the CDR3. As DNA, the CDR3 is TGTGCCAGCAGCCAAGCCGCGCGGGGTCCCTACGAGCAGTACTTC. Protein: CASSQAARGPYEQYF.

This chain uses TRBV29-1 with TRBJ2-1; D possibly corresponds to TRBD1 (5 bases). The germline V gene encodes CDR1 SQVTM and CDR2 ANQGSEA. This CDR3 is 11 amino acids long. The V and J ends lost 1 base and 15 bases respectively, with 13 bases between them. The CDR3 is CSVEALDTPFF. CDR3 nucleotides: TGCAGCGTTGAAGCCCTGGACACCCCGTTCTTC.

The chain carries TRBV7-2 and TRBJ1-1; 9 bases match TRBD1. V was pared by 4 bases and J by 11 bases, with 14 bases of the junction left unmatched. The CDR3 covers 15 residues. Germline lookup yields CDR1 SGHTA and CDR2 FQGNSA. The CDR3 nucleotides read TGTGCCAGCAGCTCAGGGGGGACAGGGAGGTCGCAGGCTTTCTTT. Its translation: CASSSGGTGRSQAFF.

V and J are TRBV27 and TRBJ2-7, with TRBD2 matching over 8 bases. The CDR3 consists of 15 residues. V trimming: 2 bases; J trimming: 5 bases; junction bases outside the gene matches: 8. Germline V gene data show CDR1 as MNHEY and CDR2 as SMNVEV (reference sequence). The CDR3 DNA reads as TGTGCCAGCAGTTTAGCGGGAGGCCCCTGGGACGAGCAGTACTTC. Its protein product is CASSLAGGPWDEQYF.

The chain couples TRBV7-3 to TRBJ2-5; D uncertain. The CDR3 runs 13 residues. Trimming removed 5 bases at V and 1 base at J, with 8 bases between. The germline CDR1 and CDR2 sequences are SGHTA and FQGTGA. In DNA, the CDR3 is TGTGCCAGCAGCCGGAGTATCCAAGAGACCCAGTACTTC. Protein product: CASSRSIQETQYF.

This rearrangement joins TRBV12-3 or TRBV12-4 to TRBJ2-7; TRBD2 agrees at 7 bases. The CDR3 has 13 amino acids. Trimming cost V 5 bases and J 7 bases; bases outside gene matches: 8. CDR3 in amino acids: CASSRSGIGEQYF. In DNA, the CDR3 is TGTGCCAGCAGTCGGAGCGGGATAGGTGAGCAGTACTTC.

Here the CDR3 DNA reads TGTGCCAGCACCCCCCTAAACAGGGGGTCGGATACGCAGTATTTT. As protein: CASTPLNRGSDTQYF. This chain connects TRBV28 to TRBJ2-3; the match to TRBD1 covers 8 bases. J was trimmed by 6 bases and V by 7 bases; bases with no gene match: 12. CDR3 length: 15 residues. Looked up from germline, CDR1 is MDHEN and CDR2 is SYDVKM.

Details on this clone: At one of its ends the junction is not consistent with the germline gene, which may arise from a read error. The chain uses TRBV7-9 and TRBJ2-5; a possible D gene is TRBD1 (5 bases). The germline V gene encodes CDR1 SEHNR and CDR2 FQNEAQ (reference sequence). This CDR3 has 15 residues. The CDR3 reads CASTLRGRPQETQYF. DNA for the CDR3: TGTGCCAGCACCTTAAGGGGCAGGCCCCAAGAGACCCAGTACTTC.

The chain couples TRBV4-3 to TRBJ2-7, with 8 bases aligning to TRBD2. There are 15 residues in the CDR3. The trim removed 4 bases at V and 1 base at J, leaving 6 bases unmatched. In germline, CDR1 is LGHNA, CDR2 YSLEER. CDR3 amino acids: CASSPRAGGSYEQYF. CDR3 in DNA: TGCGCCAGCAGCCCCCGGGCGGGGGGTTCCTACGAGCAGTACTTC.

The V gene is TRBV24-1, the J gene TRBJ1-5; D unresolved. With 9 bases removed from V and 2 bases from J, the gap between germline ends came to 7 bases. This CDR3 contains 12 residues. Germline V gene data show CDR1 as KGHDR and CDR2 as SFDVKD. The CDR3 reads CATEGGNQPQHF. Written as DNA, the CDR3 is TGTGCCACCGAGGGAGGCAATCAGCCCCAGCATTTT.

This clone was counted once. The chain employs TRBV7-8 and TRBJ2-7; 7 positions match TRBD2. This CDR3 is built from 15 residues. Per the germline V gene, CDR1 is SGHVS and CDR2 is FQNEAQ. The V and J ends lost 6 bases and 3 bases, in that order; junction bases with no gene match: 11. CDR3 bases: TGTGCCAGCAGTACCAAAGCGGGGCCTTTCTACGAGCAGTACTTC. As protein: CASSTKAGPFYEQYF.

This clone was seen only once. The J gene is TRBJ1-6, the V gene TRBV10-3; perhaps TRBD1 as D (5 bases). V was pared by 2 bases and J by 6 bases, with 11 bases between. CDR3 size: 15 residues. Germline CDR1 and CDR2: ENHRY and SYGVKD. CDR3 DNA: TGTGCCATCAGTGAGGGGCAGGGCCCTAATTCACCCCTCCACTTT. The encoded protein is CAISEGQGPNSPLHF.

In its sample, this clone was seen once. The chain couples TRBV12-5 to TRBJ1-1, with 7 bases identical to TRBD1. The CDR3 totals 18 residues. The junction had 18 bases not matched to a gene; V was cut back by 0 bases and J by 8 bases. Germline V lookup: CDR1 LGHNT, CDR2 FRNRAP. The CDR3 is CASGLVLTGEGIRTEAFF. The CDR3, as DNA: TGTGCTAGTGGTTTGGTGTTAACAGGGGAAGGGATTCGGACCGAAGCTTTCTTT.

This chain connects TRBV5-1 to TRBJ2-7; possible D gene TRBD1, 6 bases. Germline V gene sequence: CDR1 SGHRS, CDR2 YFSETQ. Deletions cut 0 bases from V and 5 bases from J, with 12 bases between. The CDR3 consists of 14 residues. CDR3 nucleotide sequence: TGCGCCAGCAGCTTGGAAACAGGGACCCACGAGCAGTACTTC. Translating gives CASSLETGTHEQYF.

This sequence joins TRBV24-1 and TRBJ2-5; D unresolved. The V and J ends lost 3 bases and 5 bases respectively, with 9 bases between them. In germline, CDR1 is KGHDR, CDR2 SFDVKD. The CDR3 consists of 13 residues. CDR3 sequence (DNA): TGTGCCACCAGTGATGTGGGCCGGGAGACCCAGTACTTC. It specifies CATSDVGRETQYF.

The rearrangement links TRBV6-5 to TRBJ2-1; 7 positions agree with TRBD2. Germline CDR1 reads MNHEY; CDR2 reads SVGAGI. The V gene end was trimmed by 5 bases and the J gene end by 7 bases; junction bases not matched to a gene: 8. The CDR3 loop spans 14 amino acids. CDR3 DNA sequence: TGTGCCAGCAGTCCCCGCCGGGGGGTTAATGAGCAGTTCTTC. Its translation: CASSPRRGVNEQFF.

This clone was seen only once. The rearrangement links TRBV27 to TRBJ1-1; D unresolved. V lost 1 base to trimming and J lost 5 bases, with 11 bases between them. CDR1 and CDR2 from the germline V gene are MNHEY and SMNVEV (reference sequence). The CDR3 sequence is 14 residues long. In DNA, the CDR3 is TGTGCCAGCAGTTTATTTGGGCTAACAACTGAAGCTTTCTTT. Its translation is CASSLFGLTTEAFF.

CDR3 amino acids: CASSSRANVANEQFF. The CDR3 DNA reads as TGTGCCAGCAGCTCGAGGGCTAATGTGGCCAATGAGCAGTTCTTC. This chain connects TRBV7-8 to TRBJ2-1, with D possibly being TRBD2 (5 bases). This CDR3 has 15 amino acids. The germline V gene encodes CDR1 SGHVS and CDR2 FQNEAQ. The V end was cut by 4 bases, the J end by 6 bases, with 16 bases between.

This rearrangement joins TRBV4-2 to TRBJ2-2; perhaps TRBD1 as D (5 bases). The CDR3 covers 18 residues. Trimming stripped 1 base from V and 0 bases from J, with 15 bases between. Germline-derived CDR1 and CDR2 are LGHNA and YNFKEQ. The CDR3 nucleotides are TGTGCCAGCAGCCAAGCGTCAATAGGGGTTACGAACACCGGGGAGCTGTTTTTT. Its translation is CASSQASIGVTNTGELFF.

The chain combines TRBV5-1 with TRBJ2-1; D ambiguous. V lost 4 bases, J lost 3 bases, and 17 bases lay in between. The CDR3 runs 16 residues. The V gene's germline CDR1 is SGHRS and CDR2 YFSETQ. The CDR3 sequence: CASSARLGRNYNEQFF. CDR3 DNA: TGCGCCAGCAGCGCTCGCCTAGGCCGGAACTACAATGAGCAGTTCTTC.

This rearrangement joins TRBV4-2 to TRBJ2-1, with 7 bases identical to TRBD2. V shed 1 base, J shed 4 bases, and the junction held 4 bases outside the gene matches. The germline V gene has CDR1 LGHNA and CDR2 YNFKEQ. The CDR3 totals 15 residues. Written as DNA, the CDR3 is TGTGCCAGCAGCCAAGCGGGAGGCCAGTACAATGAGCAGTTCTTC. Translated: CASSQAGGQYNEQFF.

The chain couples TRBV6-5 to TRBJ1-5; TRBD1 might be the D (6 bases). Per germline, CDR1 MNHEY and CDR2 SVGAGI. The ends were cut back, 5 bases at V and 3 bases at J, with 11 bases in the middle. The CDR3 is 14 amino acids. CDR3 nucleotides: TGTGCCAGCAGTAGACAGGTTTCCAATCAGCCCCAGCATTTT. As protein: CASSRQVSNQPQHF.